Included here is one T cell receptor beta chain sequence, with context. Antigen: not known. This entry comes from a study of cytomegalovirus exposure and HLA in healthy donors. As for the study in general: Genotyping of 400 or so donors showed that around 85% belonged to the Caucasian-associated ancestry cluster.

PCR was performed using 60 Vbeta and 13 Jbeta primers. Libraries were prepared by immunoSEQ multiplex PCR; TCRdb keeps only in-frame clonotypes and omits some of them. The repertoire holds about 160,000 clones, with 82% as singletons. The V segment lost 5 bases and the J segment 9 bases; nucleotides outside the gene matches: 6. CDR1 is SGHTA, CDR2 FQGTGA, per germline. This CDR3 is 14 amino acids long. General study results and limits: Rarity held for most TCR sequences, but there were some public TCRs that occurred in many donors. Earlier analysis yielded a pattern in which most TCR beta V segments were productive about 90% or about 30% of the time. CMV antigen specificity of a few CMV-associated chains was confirmed in vitro.

The sequencing sample was made of PBMCs. This clonotype was sampled from a girl between 5 and 17 years old in good health and CMV-seropositive. The chain couples TRBV7-3 to TRBJ2-3; TRBD2 aligns across 12 bases. The CDR3 DNA sequence: TGTGCCAGCAGCATATGGACTAGCGGGACCACGCAGTATTTT. Translated: CASSIWTSGTTQYF.